These 8 T cell receptor beta chains were all obtained from the same sample, sequenced in a study of T cell responses to AZD1222 COVID-19 vaccine. Profiled with immunoSEQ multiplex PCR; TCRdb holds only in-frame clones, not every one. The sample consists of 150,000 to 200,000 clones, 85% to 90% of them appearing once. Material: peripheral blood, obtained 28 days after the second dose of the MenACWY control vaccine. The receptors derive from an adult who received the MenACWY meningococcal vaccine as a control.

The chain has TRBV6-5 and TRBJ2-7; a weak D match, TRBD1 (6 bases). Germline CDR1 is MNHEY and CDR2 is SVGAGI. The CDR3 consists of 15 residues. Trimming took 7 bases from V and 3 from J, leaving 19 bases between them. The CDR3 is CASTLGAGESYEQYF. The CDR3 DNA reads TGTGCCAGCACCCTGGGGGCAGGGGAGAGCTACGAGCAGTACTTC.

The V and J genes are TRBV6-2 or TRBV6-3 and TRBJ2-7; perhaps TRBD2 as D (6 bases). V lost 2 bases to trimming and J lost 3 bases, with 11 bases between them. The CDR3 spans 14 residues. CDR1 and CDR2 (germline): MNHEY, SVGEGT. This CDR3 reads CASSYGASVYEQYF. The CDR3 DNA reads TGTGCCAGCAGTTACGGGGCTAGCGTCTACGAGCAGTACTTC.

This sequence joins TRBV7-9 and TRBJ1-4, with D unclear. Per the germline V gene, CDR1 is SEHNR and CDR2 is FQNEAQ (reference sequence). The length of the CDR3 is 15 residues. Trimming removed 5 bases at V and 7 bases at J, with 17 bases between. The CDR3: CASSPYGESGEKLFF. DNA of the CDR3: TGTGCCAGCAGCCCGTACGGGGAAAGCGGTGAAAAACTGTTTTTT. Based on the CDR3 plus reference TRBV7-9 and TRBJ1-4, the full variable domain is DTGVSQNPRHKITKRGQNVTFRCDPISEHNRLYWYRQTLGQGPEFLTYFQNEAQLEKSRLLSDRFSAERPKGSFSTLEIQRTEQGDSAMYLCASSPYGESGEKLFFGSGTQLSVL.

This chain connects TRBV19 to TRBJ1-2; no clear D gene. Germline V lookup: CDR1 LNHDA, CDR2 SQIVND (reference sequence). The V end lost 5 bases, the J end lost 7 bases, and 20 bases lay between the germline ends. The CDR3 extends over 15 amino acids. The CDR3 DNA is TGTGCCAGTAGTCTCCCCAGGCCGATCTTTACTGGCTACACCTTC. Residues: CASSLPRPIFTGYTF.

This clone came up once. The V gene is TRBV4-1, the J gene TRBJ1-3; D is unresolved. The CDR3 is 14 residues long. Germline V gene data show CDR1 as MGHRA and CDR2 as YSYEKL. V was pared by 3 bases and J by 2 bases, with 8 bases between. CDR3 amino acids: CASSQTDTGNTIYF. The CDR3 region has the DNA TGCGCCAGCAGCCAGACGGATACTGGAAACACCATATATTTT.

The chain recombines TRBV10-3 with TRBJ1-2; 12 positions match TRBD1. Germline CDR1 is ENHRY and CDR2 is SYGVKD. The CDR3 spans 12 residues. Trimming took 8 bases from V and 8 from J; bases not matched to a gene: 3. The CDR3 DNA reads TGTGCCATCGGGGGACAGGGGGCAGGCTACACCTTC. Translating gives CAIGGQGAGYTF.

V usage is TRBV27 and J usage is TRBJ2-7; TRBD1 aligns across 11 bases. Germline lookup yields CDR1 MNHEY and CDR2 SMNVEV (reference sequence). This CDR3 is 15 amino acids long. J lost 4 bases, V lost 3 bases, and 5 bases had no gene match. The CDR3 here is CASSLAGTGGYEQYF. For the CDR3, the DNA is TGTGCCAGCAGTTTGGCCGGGACAGGGGGTTACGAGCAGTACTTC.

The chain uses TRBV10-3 and TRBJ2-7; 8 nucleotides align to TRBD1. Germline CDR1 is ENHRY and CDR2 is SYGVKD. V dropped 4 bases and J dropped 5; count of bases not matched to a gene: 7. The CDR3 totals 14 residues. The CDR3 region has the DNA TGTGCCATCAGTGGTGGACAGGGTTGGGACGAGCAGTACTTC. Translated, it gives CAISGGQGWDEQYF.